The source of this TCR beta chain is a study of blood T cell repertoires in COVID-19. Overall study: T cells, B-cell-depleted T cells, or PBMCs supplied cDNA or gDNA.

This CDR3 is 15 amino acids long. Germline CDR1 MNHEY, CDR2 SVGAGI. After removal of 5 bases from V and 1 base from J, the junction contained 7 bases not matched to a gene. TCRdb's copy holds only in-frame clones and misses some; the assay was immunoSEQ multiplex PCR. Of 160,000 or so clones in the sample, about 89% were seen once. Sequenced input: peripheral blood. This TCR derives from a man between 60 and 75 years old with acute or convalescent COVID-19. The V gene is TRBV6-5, the J gene TRBJ1-2; 7 bases agree with TRBD1. CDR3 sequence (DNA): TGTGCCAGCAGTCCGGGACAGATCTTTAACTATGGCTACACCTTC. It specifies CASSPGQIFNYGYTF.